These 2 T cell receptor beta chains came from one sample sequenced in a study of CD8 T cells in Susac syndrome. Roughly 0.5 to 1 ug RNA was reverse transcribed with random hexamers. One entry per CDR3 protein results from TCRdb running MiXCR on the immunoSEQ multiplex PCR reads. The repertoire includes a few hundred thousand distinct CDR3 sequences, approximately 90% of them detected once, and about 0.13% sits in the top ten. The material sequenced was CD8+ T cells from PBMCs. The receptors were gathered from a human donor with multiple sclerosis.

The J gene is TRBJ1-2, the V gene TRBV20-1; maybe TRBD1 (5 bases). The V gene's germline CDR1 is DFQATT and CDR2 SNEGSKA (reference sequence). CDR3 length equals 12 residues. Trimming removed 6 bases from V and 4 bases from J, with 12 bases in between. This CDR3 reads CSAAGGSYGYTF. In DNA form, the CDR3 reads TGCAGTGCCGCCGGGGGAAGCTATGGCTACACCTTC.

The CDR3 protein is CATSRVSGGDTQYF. The CDR3 coding sequence is TGTGCCACCAGCAGAGTATCAGGGGGAGATACGCAGTATTTT. This rearrangement joins TRBV15 to TRBJ2-3; 7 bases line up with TRBD1. The CDR3 contains 14 residues. J was trimmed by 5 bases and V by 1 base; bases with no gene match: 3. In germline, CDR1 is LNHNV, CDR2 YYDKDF (reference sequence).